This TCR beta chain was identified during a study of neoadjuvant anti-PD-1 for oral cavity cancer. Study in general: Most patients had three to four biweekly doses of 3 mg/kg nivolumab before resection.

The method was immunoSEQ multiplex PCR; TCRdb's version includes in-frame clones alone and lacks a portion of them. The sample lists 7,000 to 9,500 clones, approximately 61% occurring once. Worth noting for this clone: Its target is unknown.

The germline gives CDR1 MGHRA, CDR2 YSYEKL. The CDR3 extends over 15 amino acids. Trimming took 5 bases from V and 8 from J; bases not matched to a gene: 10. Indicated time point: after neoadjuvant nivolumab, at surgical resection. Study outcomes and limitations: Non-responders to neoadjuvant nivolumab had significantly more clonal PBMC T cells than responders.

This chain joins TRBV4-1 and TRBJ1-4, with 8 bases identical to TRBD1. This receptor was obtained from a person between 40 and 85 years old with oral cavity squamous cell carcinoma. The sequences come from PBMCs, collected after nivolumab (anti-PD-1) treatment. The CDR3 region is CASSDTQGVREKLFF. CDR3 nucleotide sequence: TGCGCCAGCAGCGACACACAGGGGGTACGAGAAAAACTGTTTTTT.